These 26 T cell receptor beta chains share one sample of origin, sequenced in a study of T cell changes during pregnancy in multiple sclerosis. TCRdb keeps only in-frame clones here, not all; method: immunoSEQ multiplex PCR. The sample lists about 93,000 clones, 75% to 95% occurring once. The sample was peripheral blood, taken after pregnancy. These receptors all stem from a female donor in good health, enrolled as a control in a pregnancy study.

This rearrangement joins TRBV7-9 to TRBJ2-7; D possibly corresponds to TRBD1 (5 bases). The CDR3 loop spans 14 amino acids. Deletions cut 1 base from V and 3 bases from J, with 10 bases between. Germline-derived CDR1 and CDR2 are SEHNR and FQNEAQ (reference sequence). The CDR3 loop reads CASSLEGRDYEQYF. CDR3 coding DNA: TGTGCCAGCAGCTTAGAGGGCAGGGACTACGAGCAGTACTTC.

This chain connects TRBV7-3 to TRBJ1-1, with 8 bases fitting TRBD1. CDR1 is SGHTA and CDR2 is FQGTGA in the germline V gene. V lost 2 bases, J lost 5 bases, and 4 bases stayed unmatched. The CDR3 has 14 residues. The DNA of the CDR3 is TGTGCCAGCAGCTTATCAGGGGGCCAGACTGAAGCTTTCTTT. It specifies CASSLSGGQTEAFF.

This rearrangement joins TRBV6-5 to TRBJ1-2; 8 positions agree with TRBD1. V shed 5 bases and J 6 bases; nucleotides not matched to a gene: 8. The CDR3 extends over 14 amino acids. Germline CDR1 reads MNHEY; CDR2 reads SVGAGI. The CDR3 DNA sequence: TGTGCCAGCAGTCCCGGACAGGGTCGACATGGCTACACCTTC. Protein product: CASSPGQGRHGYTF.

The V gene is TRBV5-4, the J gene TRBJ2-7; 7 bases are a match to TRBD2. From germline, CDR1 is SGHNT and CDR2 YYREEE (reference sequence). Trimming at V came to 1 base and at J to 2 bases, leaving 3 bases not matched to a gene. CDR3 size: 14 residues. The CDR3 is CASSLYGGTYEQYF. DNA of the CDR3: TGTGCCAGCAGCTTGTACGGGGGGACCTACGAGCAGTACTTC. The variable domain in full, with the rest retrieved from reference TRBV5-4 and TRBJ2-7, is ETGVTQSPTHLIKTRGQQVTLRCSSQSGHNTVSWYQQALGQGPQFIFQYYREEENGRGNFPPRFSGLQFPNYSSELNVNALELDDSALYLCASSLYGGTYEQYFGPGTRLTVT.

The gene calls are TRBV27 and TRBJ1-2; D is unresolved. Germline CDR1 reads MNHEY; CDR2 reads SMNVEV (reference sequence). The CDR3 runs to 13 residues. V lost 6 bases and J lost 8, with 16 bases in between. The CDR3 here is CASSFRTGEGYTF. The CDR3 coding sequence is TGTGCCAGCAGCTTCAGGACCGGGGAGGGCTACACCTTC.

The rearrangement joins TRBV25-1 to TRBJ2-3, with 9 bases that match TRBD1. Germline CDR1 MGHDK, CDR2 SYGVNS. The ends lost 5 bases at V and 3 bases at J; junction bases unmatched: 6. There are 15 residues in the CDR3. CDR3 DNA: TGTGCCAGCAGTTCCCGGGACAGGGAGACAGATACGCAGTATTTT. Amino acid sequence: CASSSRDRETDTQYF.

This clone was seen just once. CDR3: CALRGEYGYTF. In nucleotides, the CDR3 is TGTGCTCTCAGGGGAGAATATGGCTACACCTTC. The V call is TRBV28, the J call TRBJ1-2; D may be TRBD1 (6 bases). The CDR3 covers 11 residues. Per the germline V gene, CDR1 is MDHEN and CDR2 is SYDVKM.

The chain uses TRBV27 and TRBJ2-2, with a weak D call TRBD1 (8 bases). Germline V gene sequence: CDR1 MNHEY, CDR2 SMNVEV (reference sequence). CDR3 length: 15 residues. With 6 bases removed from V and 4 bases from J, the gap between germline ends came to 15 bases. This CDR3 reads CASRPTGEGTGELFF. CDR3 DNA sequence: TGTGCCAGCAGGCCGACAGGGGAGGGCACCGGGGAGCTGTTTTTT.

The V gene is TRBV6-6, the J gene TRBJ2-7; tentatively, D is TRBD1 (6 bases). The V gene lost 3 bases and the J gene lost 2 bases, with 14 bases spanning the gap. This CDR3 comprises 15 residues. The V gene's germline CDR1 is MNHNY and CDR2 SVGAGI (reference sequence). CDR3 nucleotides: TGTGCCAGCAGTTATGGGCAGGGGAAAGCCTACGAGCAGTACTTC. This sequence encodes CASSYGQGKAYEQYF.

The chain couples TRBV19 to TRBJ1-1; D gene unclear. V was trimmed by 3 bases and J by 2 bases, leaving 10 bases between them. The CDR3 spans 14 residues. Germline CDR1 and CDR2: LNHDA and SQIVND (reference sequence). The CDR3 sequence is CASSIRHSNTEAFF. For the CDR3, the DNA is TGTGCCAGTAGTATTCGTCACAGCAACACTGAAGCTTTCTTT.

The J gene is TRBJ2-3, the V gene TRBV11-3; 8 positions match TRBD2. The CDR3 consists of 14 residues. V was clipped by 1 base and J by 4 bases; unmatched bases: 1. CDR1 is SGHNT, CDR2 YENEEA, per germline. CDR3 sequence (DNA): TGTGCCAGCAGCTTAGTAGCGGGGTCAGATACGCAGTATTTT. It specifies CASSLVAGSDTQYF.

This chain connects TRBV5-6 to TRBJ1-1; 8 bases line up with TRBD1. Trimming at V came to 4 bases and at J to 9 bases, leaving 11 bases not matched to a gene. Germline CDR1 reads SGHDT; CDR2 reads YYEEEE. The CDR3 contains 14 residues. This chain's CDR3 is CASSPVPGQEKAFF. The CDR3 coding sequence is TGTGCCAGCAGCCCAGTCCCGGGACAGGAAAAAGCTTTCTTT.

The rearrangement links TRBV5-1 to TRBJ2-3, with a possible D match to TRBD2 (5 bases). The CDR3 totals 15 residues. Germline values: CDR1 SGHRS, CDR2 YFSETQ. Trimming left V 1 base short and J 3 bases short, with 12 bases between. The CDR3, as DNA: TGCGCCAGCAGCTTGTGGCCTCGGGGAACAGATACGCAGTATTTT. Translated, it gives CASSLWPRGTDTQYF.

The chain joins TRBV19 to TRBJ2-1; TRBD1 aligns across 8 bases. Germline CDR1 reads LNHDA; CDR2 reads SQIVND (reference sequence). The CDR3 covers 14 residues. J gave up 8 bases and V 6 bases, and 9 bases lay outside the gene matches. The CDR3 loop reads CASRTARGRDEQFF. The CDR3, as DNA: TGTGCCAGTAGGACGGCCAGGGGGCGAGATGAGCAGTTCTTC.

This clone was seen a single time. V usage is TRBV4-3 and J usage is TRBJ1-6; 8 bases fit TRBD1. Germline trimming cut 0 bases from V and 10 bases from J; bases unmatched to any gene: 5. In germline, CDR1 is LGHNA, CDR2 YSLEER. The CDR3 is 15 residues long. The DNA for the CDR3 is TGCGCCAGCAGCCAAGAGGACAGGGCAAAGTCACCCCTCCACTTT. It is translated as CASSQEDRAKSPLHF.

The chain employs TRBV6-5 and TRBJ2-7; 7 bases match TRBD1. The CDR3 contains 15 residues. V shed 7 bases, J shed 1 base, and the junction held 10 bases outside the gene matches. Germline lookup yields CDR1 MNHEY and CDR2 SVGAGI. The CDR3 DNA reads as TGTGCCAGCACCCCGCGACAGGGATCTTCCTACGAGCAGTACTTC. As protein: CASTPRQGSSYEQYF.

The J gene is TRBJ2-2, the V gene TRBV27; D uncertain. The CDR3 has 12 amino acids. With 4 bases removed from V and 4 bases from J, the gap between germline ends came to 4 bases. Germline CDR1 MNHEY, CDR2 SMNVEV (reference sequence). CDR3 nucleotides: TGTGCCAGCAGTTATAGCACCGGGGAGCTGTTTTTT. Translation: CASSYSTGELFF.

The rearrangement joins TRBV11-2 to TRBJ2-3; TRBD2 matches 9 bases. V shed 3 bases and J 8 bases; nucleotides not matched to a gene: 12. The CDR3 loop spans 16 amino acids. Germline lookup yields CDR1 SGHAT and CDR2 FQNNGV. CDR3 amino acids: CASSLVAAGGPGTQYF. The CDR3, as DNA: TGTGCCAGCAGCTTGGTCGCAGCGGGGGGCCCAGGTACGCAGTATTTT. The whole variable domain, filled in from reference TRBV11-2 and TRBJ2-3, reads EAGVAQSPRYKIIEKRQSVAFWCNPISGHATLYWYQQILGQGPKLLIQFQNNGVVDDSQLPKDRFSAERLKGVDSTLKIQPAKLEDSAVYLCASSLVAAGGPGTQYFGPGTRLTVL.

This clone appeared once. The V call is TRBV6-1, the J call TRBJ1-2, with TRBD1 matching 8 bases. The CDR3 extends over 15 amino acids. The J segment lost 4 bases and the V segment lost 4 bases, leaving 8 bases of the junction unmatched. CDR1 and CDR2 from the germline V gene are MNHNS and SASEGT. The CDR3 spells CASSADDRGRYGYTF. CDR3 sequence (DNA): TGTGCCAGCAGTGCCGATGACAGGGGCCGCTATGGCTACACCTTC.

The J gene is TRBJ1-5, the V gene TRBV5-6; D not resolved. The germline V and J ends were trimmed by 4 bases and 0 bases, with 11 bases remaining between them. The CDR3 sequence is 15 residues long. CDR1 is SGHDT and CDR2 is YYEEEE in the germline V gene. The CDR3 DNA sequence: TGTGCCAGCAGCCGCAGGAGGTATAGCAATCAGCCCCAGCATTTT. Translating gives CASSRRRYSNQPQHF.

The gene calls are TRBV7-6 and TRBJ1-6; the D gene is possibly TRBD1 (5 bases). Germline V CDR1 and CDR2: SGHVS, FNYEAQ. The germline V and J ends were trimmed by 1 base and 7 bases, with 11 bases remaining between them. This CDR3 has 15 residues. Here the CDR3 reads CASSLGQGQNSPLHF. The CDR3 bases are TGTGCCAGCAGCTTAGGGCAGGGTCAGAATTCACCCCTCCACTTT.

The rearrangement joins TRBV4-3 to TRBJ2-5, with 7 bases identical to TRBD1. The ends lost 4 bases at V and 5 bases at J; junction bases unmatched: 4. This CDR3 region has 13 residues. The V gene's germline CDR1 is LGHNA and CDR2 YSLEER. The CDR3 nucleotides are TGCGCCAGCAGCCGGGACAGAGGGGAGACCCAGTACTTC. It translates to CASSRDRGETQYF.

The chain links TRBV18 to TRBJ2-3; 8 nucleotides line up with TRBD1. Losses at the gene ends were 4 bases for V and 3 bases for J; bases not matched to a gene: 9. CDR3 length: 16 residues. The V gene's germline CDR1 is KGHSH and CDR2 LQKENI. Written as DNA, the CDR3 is TGTGCCAGCTCACGCAAGACAGGGGATGAGACAGATACGCAGTATTTT. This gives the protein CASSRKTGDETDTQYF.

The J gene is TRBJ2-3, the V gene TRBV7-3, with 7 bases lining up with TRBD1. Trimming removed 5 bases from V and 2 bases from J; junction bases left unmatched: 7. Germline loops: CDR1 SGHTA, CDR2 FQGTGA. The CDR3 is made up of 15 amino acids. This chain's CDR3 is CASSLGQTSTDTQYF. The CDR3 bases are TGTGCCAGCAGCCTGGGACAGACTTCCACAGATACGCAGTATTTT.

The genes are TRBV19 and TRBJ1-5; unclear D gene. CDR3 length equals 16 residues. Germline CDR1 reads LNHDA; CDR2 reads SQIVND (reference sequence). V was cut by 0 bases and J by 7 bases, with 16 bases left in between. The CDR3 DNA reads TGTGCCAGTAGTATAGATAAGAGGGTCCCTGGGCAGCCCCAGCATTTT. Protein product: CASSIDKRVPGQPQHF.

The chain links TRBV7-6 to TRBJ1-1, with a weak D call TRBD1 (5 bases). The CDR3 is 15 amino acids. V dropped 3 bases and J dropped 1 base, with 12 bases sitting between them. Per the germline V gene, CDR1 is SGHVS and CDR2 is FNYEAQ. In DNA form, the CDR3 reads TGTGCCAGCAGCTTGGGCGGGGGGGGGAACACTGAAGCTTTCTTT. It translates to CASSLGGGGNTEAFF.